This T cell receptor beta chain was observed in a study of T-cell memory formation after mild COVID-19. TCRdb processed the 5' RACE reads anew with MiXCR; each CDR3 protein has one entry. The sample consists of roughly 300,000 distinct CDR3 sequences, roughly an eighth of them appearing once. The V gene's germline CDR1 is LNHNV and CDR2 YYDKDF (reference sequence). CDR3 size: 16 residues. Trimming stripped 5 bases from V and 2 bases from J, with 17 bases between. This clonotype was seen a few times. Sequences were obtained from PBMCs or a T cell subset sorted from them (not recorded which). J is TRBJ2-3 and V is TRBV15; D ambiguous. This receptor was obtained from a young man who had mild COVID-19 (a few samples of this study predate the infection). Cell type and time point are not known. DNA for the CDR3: TGTGCCACCAGCCTCCCGGCCCCCACTCTCACAGATACGCAGTATTTT. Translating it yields CATSLPAPTLTDTQYF.